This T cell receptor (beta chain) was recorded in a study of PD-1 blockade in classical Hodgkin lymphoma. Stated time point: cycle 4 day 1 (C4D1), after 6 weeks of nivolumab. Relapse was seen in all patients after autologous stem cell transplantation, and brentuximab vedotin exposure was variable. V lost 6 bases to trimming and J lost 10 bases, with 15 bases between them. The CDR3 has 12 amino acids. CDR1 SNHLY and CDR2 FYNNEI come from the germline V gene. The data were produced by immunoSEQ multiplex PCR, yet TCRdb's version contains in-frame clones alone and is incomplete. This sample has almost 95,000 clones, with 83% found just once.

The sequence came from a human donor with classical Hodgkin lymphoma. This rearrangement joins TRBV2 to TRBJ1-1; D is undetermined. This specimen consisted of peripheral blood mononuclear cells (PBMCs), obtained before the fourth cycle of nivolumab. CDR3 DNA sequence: TGTGCCAGCAGGGAGACGACGGCGGCAGCTTTCTTT. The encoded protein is CASRETTAAAFF.